Shown below are 31 T cell receptor beta chains from a single sample sequenced in a study of cytomegalovirus exposure and HLA in healthy donors. Both 60 Vbeta primers and 13 Jbeta primers went into the PCR. TCRdb's copy holds only in-frame clones and misses some; the assay was immunoSEQ multiplex PCR. The repertoire holds hundreds of thousands of clones, around two thirds seen once, with about 2.1% in the top ten. Sequencing was done on a sample of PBMCs. These receptors were collected from a female donor in good health and CMV-seronegative.

For this clone: A read error is likely, as this CDR3 ends without the conserved phenylalanine or tryptophan. This chain links TRBV5-1 with TRBJ1-2; 7 nucleotides agree with TRBD1. CDR1 and CDR2 (germline): SGHRS, YFSETQ. This CDR3 spans 16 amino acids. The J segment lost 6 bases and the V segment lost 6 bases, leaving 17 bases of the junction unmatched. The CDR3 bases are TGCGCCAGCAAACAAACCCTGACAGGGAATCCTCATGGCTACACCCTC. This translates into CASKQTLTGNPHGYTL.

Concerning this clone: Relative to the germline gene, one junction end is altered; a read error may explain this. Different DNA sequences within this sample yield the same CDR3. In DNA, the CDR3 is TGTGCCAGCAGCTTAGGAACAGGGCCAAACATTCAGTACTTC. This codes for CASSLGTGPNIQYF. The chain employs TRBV4-1 and TRBJ2-4; a weak D match, TRBD1 (6 bases). The germline V gene has CDR1 MGHRA and CDR2 YSYEKL. This CDR3 is 14 amino acids long.

The CDR3 sequence is CASFQGMAEAFF. The CDR3 region has the DNA TGTGCCAGCTTTCAGGGGATGGCGGAAGCTTTCTTT. The rearrangement links TRBV28 to TRBJ1-1, with TRBD1 as a possible D gene (6 bases). Trimming stripped 8 bases from V and 8 bases from J, with 15 bases between. The CDR3 runs 12 residues. Germline V CDR1 and CDR2: MDHEN, SYDVKM.

This clone was recorded a few times. The chain joins TRBV28 to TRBJ1-5; D gene unclear. The V and J ends lost 3 bases and 0 bases respectively, with 9 bases between them. CDR1 is MDHEN and CDR2 is SYDVKM in the germline V gene. The CDR3 has 15 amino acids. The CDR3 here is CASSFNPYSNQPQHF. CDR3 in DNA: TGTGCCAGCAGTTTTAATCCCTATAGCAATCAGCCCCAGCATTTT.

The V call is TRBV5-1, the J call TRBJ2-3, with 14 nucleotides matching TRBD2. The germline V gene encodes CDR1 SGHRS and CDR2 YFSETQ. This CDR3 is built from 16 residues. Unmatched junction bases numbered 10, after V lost 4 bases and J lost 9 bases. In DNA, the CDR3 is TGCGCCAGCAGCGCCGGGACTAGCGGGAGAGTAGGAACGCAGTATTTT. Protein: CASSAGTSGRVGTQYF.

This chain links TRBV5-1 with TRBJ1-4; D gene uncertain. The CDR3 sequence is 14 residues long. The germline V and J ends were trimmed by 4 bases and 8 bases, with 15 bases remaining between them. Germline V lookup: CDR1 SGHRS, CDR2 YFSETQ. The CDR3 reads CASSLEGGQEKLFF. CDR3 nucleotides: TGCGCCAGCAGCCTCGAGGGAGGGCAGGAAAAACTGTTTTTT.

The rearrangement uses TRBV5-5 and TRBJ1-4; D perhaps matches TRBD1 (5 bases). The CDR3 loop spans 16 amino acids. Trimming removed 4 bases at V and 0 bases at J, with 13 bases between. Germline loops: CDR1 SGHKS, CDR2 YYEKEE (reference sequence). As DNA, the CDR3 is TGTGCCAGCAGCCCCAAGGGGATTACAACTAATGAAAAACTGTTTTTT. Its protein product is CASSPKGITTNEKLFF.

This chain connects TRBV15 to TRBJ2-1, with 10 positions matching TRBD2. V shed 0 bases and J 8 bases; nucleotides not matched to a gene: 16. In germline, CDR1 is LNHNV, CDR2 YYDKDF (reference sequence). The CDR3 has 19 residues. CDR3 region: CATSRDPGIVAGGLHEQFF. CDR3 in DNA: TGTGCCACCAGCAGAGATCCGGGGATCGTAGCGGGAGGTTTGCATGAGCAGTTCTTC.

CDR3: CASSLWVAGRGQPQHF. The DNA of the CDR3 is TGTGCCAGTAGCCTTTGGGTGGCAGGCAGGGGTCAGCCCCAGCATTTT. The V and J genes are TRBV19 and TRBJ1-5; TRBD1 might be the D (6 bases). Germline V lookup: CDR1 LNHDA, CDR2 SQIVND (reference sequence). V shed 6 bases and J shed 6 bases, with 21 bases lying between them. CDR3 length equals 16 residues. The complete variable domain, with remaining parts taken from reference TRBV19 and TRBJ1-5, reads DGGITQSPKYLFRKEGQNVTLSCEQNLNHDAMYWYRQDPGQGLRLIYYSQIVNDFQKGDIAEGYSVSREKKESFPLTVTSAQKNPTAFYLCASSLWVAGRGQPQHFGDGTRLSIL.

The chain has TRBV9 and TRBJ2-6; perhaps TRBD1 as D (8 bases). The CDR3 is 16 residues long. The V end lost 3 bases, the J end lost 3 bases, and 13 bases lay between the germline ends. The germline V gene has CDR1 SGDLS and CDR2 YYNGEE. The CDR3 DNA reads as TGTGCCAGCAGCGCACAGGGGGGGTTTGGGGCCAACGTCCTGACTTTC. It yields the protein CASSAQGGFGANVLTF.

The chain has TRBV7-3 and TRBJ2-7; D perhaps matches TRBD1 (5 bases). Per the germline V gene, CDR1 is SGHTA and CDR2 is FQGTGA. The CDR3 loop spans 14 amino acids. Between the trimmed V and J ends, which lost 3 bases and 1 base, there was a span of 10 bases. The CDR3 is CASSFSRTSYEQYF. For the CDR3, the DNA is TGTGCCAGCAGCTTTTCCCGGACATCCTACGAGCAGTACTTC.

This clone has only a few counts. The CDR3 nucleotides read TGTGCCAGCTCACAGGACAGACGCTCTGGGGCCAACGTCCTGACTTTC. Protein: CASSQDRRSGANVLTF. This rearrangement joins TRBV18 to TRBJ2-6; a weak D match, TRBD1 (6 bases). The CDR3 has 16 amino acids. Germline V CDR1 and CDR2: KGHSH, LQKENI. V was pared by 4 bases and J by 0 bases, with 10 bases between. The full variable domain, rest sourced from reference TRBV18 and TRBJ2-6, is NAGVMQNPRHLVRRRGQEARLRCSPMKGHSHVYWYRQLPEEGLKFMVYLQKENIIDESGMPKERFSAEFPKEGPSILRIQQVVRGDSAAYFCASSQDRRSGANVLTFGAGSRLTVL.

The V gene is TRBV9, the J gene TRBJ1-2; 10 bases map to TRBD1. V trimming: 4 bases; J trimming: 6 bases; junction bases outside the gene matches: 9. The CDR3 consists of 15 residues. Germline V gives CDR1 SGDLS, CDR2 YYNGEE. CDR3 in amino acids: CASSPRGQGGDGYTF. The CDR3 DNA reads as TGTGCCAGCAGCCCTCGCGGACAGGGGGGCGATGGCTACACCTTC.

V is TRBV19 and J is TRBJ1-5, with D possibly matching TRBD1 (6 bases). The germline V and J ends were trimmed by 7 bases and 8 bases, with 21 bases remaining between them. The germline CDR1 and CDR2 sequences are LNHDA and SQIVND (reference sequence). There are 15 residues in the CDR3. The CDR3 spells CASKLGGASSEPQHF. CDR3 coding DNA: TGTGCCAGTAAACTAGGGGGGGCCTCGAGTGAGCCCCAGCATTTT.

The chain carries TRBV5-1 and TRBJ1-1; maybe TRBD1 (5 bases). Trimming removed 5 bases at V and 4 bases at J, with 12 bases between. The germline CDR1 and CDR2 sequences are SGHRS and YFSETQ. The CDR3 is made up of 13 amino acids. The CDR3 reads CASSPDRSTEAFF. CDR3 DNA: TGCGCCAGCAGTCCAGACAGAAGCACTGAAGCTTTCTTT.

This rearrangement joins TRBV10-1 to TRBJ2-5; 10 bases fit TRBD1. The CDR3 totals 14 residues. Trimming removed 5 bases from V and 5 bases from J; junction bases left unmatched: 5. CDR1 and CDR2 from the germline V gene are WNHNN and SYGVQD (reference sequence). This CDR3 reads CASSRQGARETQYF. CDR3 coding DNA: TGCGCCAGCAGTCGACAGGGGGCTCGGGAGACCCAGTACTTC.

The chain uses TRBV4-1 and TRBJ2-1, with TRBD1 as a possible D gene (5 bases). From germline, CDR1 is MGHRA and CDR2 YSYEKL. The ends were cut back, 0 bases at V and 4 bases at J, with 7 bases in the middle. The CDR3 extends over 14 amino acids. CDR3 residues: CASSQETGYNEQFF. The CDR3 nucleotides are TGCGCCAGCAGCCAAGAAACAGGTTACAATGAGCAGTTCTTC.

This chain joins TRBV30 and TRBJ2-2; D is perhaps TRBD1 (6 bases). This CDR3 is 14 amino acids long. Trimming pared 6 bases from V and 2 bases from J, leaving 13 bases between. CDR1 is GTSNPN and CDR2 is SVGIG in the germline V gene (reference sequence). CDR3 amino acids: CACQGLGNTGELFF. CDR3 DNA: TGTGCCTGCCAGGGGCTAGGTAACACCGGGGAGCTGTTTTTT.

The chain's CDR3 is CASSHPGENTEAFF. The CDR3, as DNA: TGCGCCAGCAGCCATCCAGGGGAGAACACTGAAGCTTTCTTT. The gene calls are TRBV4-1 and TRBJ1-1; D may be TRBD1 (6 bases). V was pared by 3 bases and J by 1 base, with 9 bases between. CDR3 length equals 14 residues. The germline CDR1 and CDR2 sequences are MGHRA and YSYEKL.

The V and J genes are TRBV7-3 and TRBJ2-1; D gene unclear. Germline CDR1 reads SGHTA; CDR2 reads FQGTGA. This CDR3 has 12 amino acids. V was trimmed by 5 bases and J by 6 bases, leaving 8 bases between them. This CDR3 reads CASSLGVNEQFF. The CDR3 nucleotides read TGTGCCAGCAGCCTCGGAGTCAATGAGCAGTTCTTC. Complete variable domain (other parts from reference TRBV7-3 and TRBJ2-1): GAGVSQTPSNKVTEKGKYVELRCDPISGHTALYWYRQSLGQGPEFLIYFQGTGAADDSGLPNDRFFAVRPEGSVSTLKIQRTERGDSAVYLCASSLGVNEQFFGPGTRLTVL.

The V and J genes are TRBV6-5 and TRBJ2-1, with TRBD2 matching 11 bases. Germline V gene data show CDR1 as MNHEY and CDR2 as SVGAGI. The CDR3 extends over 13 amino acids. V was clipped by 9 bases and J by 5 bases; unmatched bases: 3. Here the CDR3 reads CASLAGGNNEQFF. CDR3 nucleotides: TGTGCCAGTCTAGCGGGAGGAAACAATGAGCAGTTCTTC.

The sample holds a few counts of this clone. The CDR3: CASSLAGPQEGEQYF. DNA for the CDR3: TGCGCCAGCAGCTTGGCCGGGCCCCAAGAGGGCGAGCAGTACTTC. The rearrangement joins TRBV5-1 to TRBJ2-7, with D possibly TRBD2 on 5 matching bases. CDR1 is SGHRS and CDR2 is YFSETQ in the germline V gene. V dropped 0 bases and J dropped 6 bases, with 16 bases sitting between them. This CDR3 spans 15 amino acids.

The J gene is TRBJ2-3, the V gene TRBV5-1, with 10 bases that match TRBD2. The junction had 9 bases not matched to a gene; V was cut back by 4 bases and J by 4 bases. Per germline, CDR1 SGHRS and CDR2 YFSETQ. This CDR3 has 16 amino acids. The CDR3 region is CASSLPSGSIADTQYF. CDR3 coding DNA: TGCGCCAGCAGCCTACCTAGCGGGAGCATTGCAGATACGCAGTATTTT.

This chain links TRBV6-6 with TRBJ1-2; D is undetermined. Trimming removed 5 bases at V and 4 bases at J, with 11 bases between. Germline lookup yields CDR1 MNHNY and CDR2 SVGAGI (reference sequence). The CDR3 length is 13 residues. CDR3 coding DNA: TGTGCCAGCAGTGCGGACTCTAGCTATGGCTACACCTTC. Translated, it gives CASSADSSYGYTF.

This clone was found once. DNA for the CDR3: TGTGCCAGCAGCTTGGACAGGGGCTACGAGCAGTACTTC. Amino acids: CASSLDRGYEQYF. V gene TRBV7-6 combines with J gene TRBJ2-7, with 9 nucleotides matching TRBD1. The CDR3 is made up of 13 amino acids. Losses at the gene ends were 3 bases for V and 3 bases for J; bases not matched to a gene: 0. CDR1 SGHVS and CDR2 FNYEAQ come from the germline V gene.

J is TRBJ2-3 and V is TRBV7-6; D is possibly TRBD1 (6 bases). Germline lookup yields CDR1 SGHVS and CDR2 FNYEAQ. The CDR3 extends over 16 amino acids. Deletions cut 5 bases from V and 6 bases from J, with 21 bases between. The CDR3: CASSTSTGYDFDTQYF. The CDR3 DNA is TGTGCCAGCAGCACGTCAACAGGGTATGACTTCGATACGCAGTATTTT.

The V call is TRBV5-1, the J call TRBJ1-2, with TRBD1 identical over 7 bases. Germline-derived CDR1 and CDR2 are SGHRS and YFSETQ. The junction had 10 bases not matched to a gene; V was cut back by 0 bases and J by 8 bases. CDR3 length: 15 residues. In nucleotides, the CDR3 is TGCGCCAGCAGCTTGGGCGGAAGCACAGGGGAAGGCTACACCTTC. Translation gives CASSLGGSTGEGYTF. Full variable domain (rest looked up from reference TRBV5-1 and TRBJ1-2): KAGVTQTPRYLIKTRGQQVTLSCSPISGHRSVSWYQQTPGQGLQFLFEYFSETQRNKGNFPGRFSGRQFSNSRSEMNVSTLELGDSALYLCASSLGGSTGEGYTFGSGTRLTVV.

The chain has TRBV11-2 and TRBJ2-7; D uncertain. The CDR3 spans 15 residues. Germline V gives CDR1 SGHAT, CDR2 FQNNGV. The ends were cut back, 5 bases at V and 2 bases at J, with 16 bases in the middle. CDR3 region: CASSSLLQSPYEQYF. CDR3 DNA sequence: TGTGCCAGCAGCAGCCTGCTACAGAGTCCCTACGAGCAGTACTTC. Complete variable domain (other parts from reference TRBV11-2 and TRBJ2-7): EAGVAQSPRYKIIEKRQSVAFWCNPISGHATLYWYQQILGQGPKLLIQFQNNGVVDDSQLPKDRFSAERLKGVDSTLKIQPAKLEDSAVYLCASSSLLQSPYEQYFGPGTRLTVT.

To note about this clone: This same CDR3 is encoded by further DNA sequences in the sample. This chain links TRBV18 with TRBJ1-5; TRBD1 agrees at 7 bases. The CDR3 contains 14 residues. V lost 3 bases and J lost 4; bases outside the gene matches: 3. Germline values: CDR1 KGHSH, CDR2 LQKENI. The CDR3 protein is CASSPPGGNQPQHF. Here the CDR3 DNA reads TGTGCCAGCTCACCCCCAGGGGGTAATCAGCCCCAGCATTTT.

This clone has a single count. This chain uses TRBV5-1 with TRBJ1-1; D unclear. The CDR3 is 13 residues long. Germline-derived CDR1 and CDR2 are SGHRS and YFSETQ. V shed 0 bases and J shed 7 bases, with 10 bases lying between them. The CDR3 region has the DNA TGCGCCAGCAGCTTGGCCGAGCGAAGTGAAGCTTTCTTT. This sequence encodes CASSLAERSEAFF.

This chain links TRBV14 with TRBJ2-1, with 10 bases fitting TRBD2. Trimming cost V 2 bases and J 5 bases; bases outside gene matches: 9. Germline lookup yields CDR1 SGHDN and CDR2 FVKESK. The CDR3 length is 17 residues. The CDR3 loop reads CASSQILLAGTNNEQFF. The CDR3 coding sequence is TGTGCCAGCAGCCAAATTCTACTAGCGGGAACCAACAATGAGCAGTTCTTC. Drawing the rest from reference TRBV14 and TRBJ2-1, the complete variable domain is EAGVTQFPSHSVIEKGQTVTLRCDPISGHDNLYWYRRVMGKEIKFLLHFVKESKQDESGMPNNRFLAERTGGTYSTLKVQPAELEDSGVYFCASSQILLAGTNNEQFFGPGTRLTVL.